Listed below are T cell receptor beta chains from one sample, sequenced in a study of OX40 agonist ivuxolimab in advanced cancers. Assay used: immunoSEQ multiplex PCR; TCRdb lists only in-frame clones, some missing. Of 55,000 to 70,000 clones in the sample, around four fifths were seen once. Here the sequenced sample was CD4+ or CD8+ T cells sorted from blood, taken in a trial of the OX40 agonist ivuxolimab. The receptors come from an adult with an advanced solid tumor such as melanoma, head and neck, liver or kidney cancer. Each CDR3 is given with its conserved first and last residue. D genes are given only for firm matches. The size field is filled for only some rows; it gives once, few, many or a size class.

DNA,CDR3,size,J,D,V
TGTGCCAGCAGCATCACTTCCTTAGGGGAGAACACCTTC,CASSITSLGENTF,.,TRBJ1-2,.,TRBV6-1
TGTGCCAGCAGCTTACCTAGCACAGATACGCAGTATTTT,CASSLPSTDTQYF,.,TRBJ2-3,.,TRBV7-2
TGTGCCAGCAGTCACAGGGGTACCACAGATACGCAGTATTTT,CASSHRGTTDTQYF,few,TRBJ2-3,TRBD1,TRBV7-9
TGCGCCAGCAGTGGACACCCTCAATCCTACGAGCAGTACTTC,CASSGHPQSYEQYF,few,TRBJ2-7,.,TRBV5-1
TGTGCCAGCAGTGTGCCCAATGGACTAGCGGGAGAGGAGACCCAGTACTTC,CASSVPNGLAGEETQYF,once,TRBJ2-5,TRBD2,TRBV25-1
TGCGCCAGCAGACCCGGGATCGTTAGCAATCAGCCCCAGCATTTT,CASRPGIVSNQPQHF,.,TRBJ1-5,.,TRBV5-1
TGTGCTAGTGGTTTGGTAGGCGGTATGAACACTGAAGCTTTCTTT,CASGLVGGMNTEAFF,.,TRBJ1-1,.,TRBV12-5
TGTGCCAGCACCCATATAGGGCGCACAGATACGCAGTATTTT,CASTHIGRTDTQYF,.,TRBJ2-3,.,TRBV2
TGTGCCAGCAGTTACGGTTTAGCGGGAACAGATACGCAGTATTTT,CASSYGLAGTDTQYF,.,TRBJ2-3,TRBD2,TRBV6-5
TGTGCCAGTAGTTGGGGGGGAGGAGAATACGAGCAGTACTTC,CASSWGGGEYEQYF,.,TRBJ2-7,TRBD2,TRBV19
TGTGCCAGCAGCTCAACAGGGTCGGGGGAAGAGCAGTACTTC,CASSSTGSGEEQYF,.,TRBJ2-7,.,TRBV5-4
TGTGCCAGCAGCTTATATGCCCAGGGCTACGAGCAGTACTTC,CASSLYAQGYEQYF,.,TRBJ2-7,.,TRBV7-2
TGTGCCAGTAGTATAACAGACTTTTATAGCAATCAGCCCCAGCATTTT,CASSITDFYSNQPQHF,.,TRBJ1-5,.,TRBV19